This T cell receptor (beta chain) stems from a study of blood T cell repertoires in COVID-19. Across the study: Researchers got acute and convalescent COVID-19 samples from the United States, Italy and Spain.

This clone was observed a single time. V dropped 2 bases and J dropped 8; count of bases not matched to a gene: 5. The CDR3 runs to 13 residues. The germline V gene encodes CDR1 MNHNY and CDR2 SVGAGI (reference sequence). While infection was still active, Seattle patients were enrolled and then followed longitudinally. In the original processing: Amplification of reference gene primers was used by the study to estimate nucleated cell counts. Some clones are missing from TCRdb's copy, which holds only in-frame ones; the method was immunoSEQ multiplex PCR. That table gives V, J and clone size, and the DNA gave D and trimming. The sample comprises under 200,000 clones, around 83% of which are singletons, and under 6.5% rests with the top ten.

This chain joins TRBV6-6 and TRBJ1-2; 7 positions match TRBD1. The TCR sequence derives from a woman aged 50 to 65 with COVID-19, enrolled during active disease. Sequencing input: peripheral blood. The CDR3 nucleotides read TGTGCCAGCAGTTACGGGACAGTCACCGGCTACACCTTC. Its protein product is CASSYGTVTGYTF.